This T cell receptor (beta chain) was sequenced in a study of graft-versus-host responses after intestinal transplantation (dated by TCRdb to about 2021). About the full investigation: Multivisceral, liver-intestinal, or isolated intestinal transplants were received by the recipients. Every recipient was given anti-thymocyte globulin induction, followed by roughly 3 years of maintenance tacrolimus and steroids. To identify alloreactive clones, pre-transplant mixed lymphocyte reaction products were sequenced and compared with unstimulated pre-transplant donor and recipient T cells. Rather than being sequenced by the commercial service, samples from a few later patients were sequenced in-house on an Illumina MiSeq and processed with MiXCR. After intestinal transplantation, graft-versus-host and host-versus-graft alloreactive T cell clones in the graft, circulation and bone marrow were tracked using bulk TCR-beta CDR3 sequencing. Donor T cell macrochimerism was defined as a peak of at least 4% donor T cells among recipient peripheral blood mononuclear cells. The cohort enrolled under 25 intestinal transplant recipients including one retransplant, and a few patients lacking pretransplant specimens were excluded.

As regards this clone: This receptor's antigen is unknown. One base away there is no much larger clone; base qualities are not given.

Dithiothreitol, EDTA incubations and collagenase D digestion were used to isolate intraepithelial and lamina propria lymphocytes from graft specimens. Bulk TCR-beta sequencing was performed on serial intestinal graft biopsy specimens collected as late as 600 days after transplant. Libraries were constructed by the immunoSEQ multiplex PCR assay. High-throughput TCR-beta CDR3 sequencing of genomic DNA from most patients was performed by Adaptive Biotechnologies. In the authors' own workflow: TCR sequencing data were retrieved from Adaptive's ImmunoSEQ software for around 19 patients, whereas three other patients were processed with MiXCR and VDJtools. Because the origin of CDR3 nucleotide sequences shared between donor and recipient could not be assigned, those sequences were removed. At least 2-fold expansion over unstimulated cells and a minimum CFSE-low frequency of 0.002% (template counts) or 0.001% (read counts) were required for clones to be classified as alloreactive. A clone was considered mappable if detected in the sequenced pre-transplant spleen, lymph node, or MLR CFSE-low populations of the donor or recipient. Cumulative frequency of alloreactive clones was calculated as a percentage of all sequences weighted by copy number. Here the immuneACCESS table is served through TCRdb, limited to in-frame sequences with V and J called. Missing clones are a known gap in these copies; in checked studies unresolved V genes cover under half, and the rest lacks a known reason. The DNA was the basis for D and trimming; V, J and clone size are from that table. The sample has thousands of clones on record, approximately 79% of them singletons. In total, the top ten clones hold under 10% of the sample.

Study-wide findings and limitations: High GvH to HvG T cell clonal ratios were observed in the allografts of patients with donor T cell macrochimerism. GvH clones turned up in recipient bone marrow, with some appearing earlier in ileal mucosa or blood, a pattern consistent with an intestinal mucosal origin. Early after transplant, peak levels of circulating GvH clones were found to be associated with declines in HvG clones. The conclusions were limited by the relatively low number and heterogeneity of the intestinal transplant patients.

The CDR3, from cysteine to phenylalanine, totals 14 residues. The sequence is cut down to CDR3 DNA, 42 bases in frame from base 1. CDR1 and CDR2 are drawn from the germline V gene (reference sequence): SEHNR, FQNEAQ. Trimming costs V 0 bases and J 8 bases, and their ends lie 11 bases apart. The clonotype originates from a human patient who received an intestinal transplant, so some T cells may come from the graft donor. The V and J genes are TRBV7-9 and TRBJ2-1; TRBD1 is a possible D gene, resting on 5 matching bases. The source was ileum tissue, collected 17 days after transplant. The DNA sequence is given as TGTGCCAGCAGCTTAGCCAGGGTGGGCGATGAGCAGTTCTTC. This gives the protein CASSLARVGDEQFF.